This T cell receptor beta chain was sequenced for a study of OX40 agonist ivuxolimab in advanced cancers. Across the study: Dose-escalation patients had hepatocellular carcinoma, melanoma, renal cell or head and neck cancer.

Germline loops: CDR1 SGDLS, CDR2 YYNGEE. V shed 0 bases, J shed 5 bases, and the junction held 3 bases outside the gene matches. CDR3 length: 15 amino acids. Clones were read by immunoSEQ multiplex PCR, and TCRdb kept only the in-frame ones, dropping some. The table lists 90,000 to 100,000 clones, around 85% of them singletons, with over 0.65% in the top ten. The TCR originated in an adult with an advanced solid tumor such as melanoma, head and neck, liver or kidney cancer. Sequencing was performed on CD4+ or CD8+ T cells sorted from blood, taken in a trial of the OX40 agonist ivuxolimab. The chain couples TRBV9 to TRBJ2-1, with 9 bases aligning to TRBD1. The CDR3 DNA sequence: TGTGCCAGCAGCGTAGGGGGACAGGGCGACAATGAGCAGTTCTTC. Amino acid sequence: CASSVGGQGDNEQFF.